One sample yielded the 30 T cell receptor beta chains listed below, sequenced in a study of blood T cell repertoires in COVID-19. Clones were read by immunoSEQ multiplex PCR, and TCRdb kept only the in-frame ones, dropping some. The sample includes tens of thousands of clones, roughly 80% seen only once; the top ten take 6% to 7%. Source material: peripheral blood. The source is a woman between 50 and 59 years old with active or convalescent COVID-19.

The rearrangement links TRBV4-1 to TRBJ2-4, with TRBD1 matching over 9 bases. Germline V gene data show CDR1 as MGHRA and CDR2 as YSYEKL. The CDR3 totals 13 residues. The trim removed 3 bases at V and 6 bases at J, leaving 0 bases unmatched. The CDR3 loop reads CASSQGQGNIQYF. CDR3 DNA: TGCGCCAGCAGCCAGGGACAGGGAAACATTCAGTACTTC.

The V and J genes are TRBV5-1 and TRBJ2-6, with D possibly matching TRBD2 (6 bases). V shed 6 bases and J shed 0 bases, with 7 bases lying between them. Germline CDR1 reads SGHRS; CDR2 reads YFSETQ. The CDR3 consists of 14 residues. The CDR3 loop is CASMEGSGANVLTF. CDR3 DNA: TGCGCCAGCATGGAGGGCTCTGGGGCCAACGTCCTGACTTTC.

This clone occurred a few times. The chain uses TRBV5-1 and TRBJ1-4, with unresolved D. This CDR3 is built from 18 residues. Deletions cut 2 bases from V and 1 base from J, with 18 bases between. CDR1 is SGHRS and CDR2 is YFSETQ in the germline V gene. Here the CDR3 reads CASSFRPISRGTNEKLFF. For the CDR3, the DNA is TGCGCCAGCAGCTTTCGACCAATCTCCCGGGGAACTAATGAAAAACTGTTTTTT.

The chain recombines TRBV7-3 with TRBJ1-2, with TRBD1 identical over 8 bases. Trimming cost V 1 base and J 8 bases; bases outside gene matches: 3. The CDR3 contains 13 residues. Germline V gives CDR1 SGHTA, CDR2 FQGTGA. CDR3 residues: CASSLMTGVGYTF. Written as DNA, the CDR3 is TGTGCCAGCAGCTTAATGACAGGGGTAGGCTACACCTTC.

The table lists this clone with a count of one. The chain employs TRBV7-8 and TRBJ2-3, with TRBD2 matching over 9 bases. V was pared by 1 base and J by 2 bases, with 4 bases of the junction left unmatched. The CDR3 loop spans 16 amino acids. Germline V gives CDR1 SGHVS, CDR2 FQNEAQ. The CDR3 loop reads CASSLGSSGTTDTQYF. The CDR3 DNA reads as TGTGCCAGCAGCTTAGGCTCTAGCGGGACCACAGATACGCAGTATTTT.

The V call is TRBV27, the J call TRBJ2-1, with D possibly being TRBD1 (5 bases). Germline V gene lookup returns CDR1 MNHEY and CDR2 SMNVEV (reference sequence). V was trimmed by 4 bases and J by 3 bases, leaving 13 bases between them. This CDR3 contains 15 residues. The CDR3 is CASSSQGPLYNEQFF. The CDR3 coding sequence is TGTGCCAGCAGTTCTCAGGGTCCCCTCTACAATGAGCAGTTCTTC.

The rearrangement joins TRBV7-3 to TRBJ2-7; 13 bases are shared with TRBD2. V shed 4 bases, J shed 8 bases, and the junction held 8 bases outside the gene matches. From germline, CDR1 is SGHTA and CDR2 FQGTGA. This CDR3 region has 15 residues. CDR3 amino acids: CASSSGLAGEGKQYF. The CDR3 region has the DNA TGTGCCAGCAGCTCAGGACTAGCGGGAGAGGGGAAGCAGTACTTC.

The V and J genes are TRBV11-2 and TRBJ2-5; the match to TRBD2 covers 12 bases. The germline CDR1 and CDR2 sequences are SGHAT and FQNNGV. Trimming cost V 5 bases and J 4 bases; bases outside gene matches: 14. There are 18 residues in the CDR3. The CDR3 nucleotides read TGTGCCAGCAGCATAGGGACTAGCGGGCGTCGCATAGGAGAGACCCAGTACTTC. Its protein product is CASSIGTSGRRIGETQYF.

This clone has only a few counts. V is TRBV4-1 and J is TRBJ1-3; 7 bases align to TRBD1. The V and J ends lost 4 bases and 0 bases, in that order; junction bases with no gene match: 9. This CDR3 is 17 amino acids long. Germline loops: CDR1 MGHRA, CDR2 YSYEKL. CDR3 in amino acids: CASSPSPTGSSGNTIYF. The CDR3 coding sequence is TGCGCCAGCAGCCCCTCACCGACAGGGAGCTCTGGAAACACCATATATTTT.

The rearrangement uses TRBV15 and TRBJ2-1; 9 bases align to TRBD2. The CDR3 extends over 15 amino acids. The V segment lost 10 bases and the J segment 4 bases; nucleotides outside the gene matches: 11. In germline, CDR1 is LNHNV, CDR2 YYDKDF (reference sequence). CDR3 sequence reads: CAITRRTSVYNEQFF. The CDR3, as DNA: TGTGCCATCACGCGACGGACTAGCGTGTACAATGAGCAGTTCTTC.

This chain links TRBV18 with TRBJ1-2; D gene ambiguous. Trimming pared 3 bases from V and 7 bases from J, leaving 12 bases between. The CDR3 has 13 amino acids. Per the germline V gene, CDR1 is KGHSH and CDR2 is LQKENI. The CDR3 DNA reads TGTGCCAGCTCACCGGAGGGAGCGGGTGGCTACACCTTC. Encoded protein: CASSPEGAGGYTF.

Comments on this clone: At the DNA level, this CDR3 is encoded by other sequences in the same sample as well. This chain connects TRBV29-1 to TRBJ1-2, with a tentative D call TRBD1 (5 bases). This CDR3 region has 12 residues. Between the trimmed V and J ends, which lost 5 bases and 3 bases, there was a span of 10 bases. Per the germline V gene, CDR1 is SQVTM and CDR2 is ANQGSEA. The CDR3 reads CSVRGLDYGYTF. The DNA of the CDR3 is TGCAGCGTTCGGGGGTTAGACTATGGCTACACCTTC.

V gene TRBV12-3 or TRBV12-4 combines with J gene TRBJ1-2; D uncertain. The CDR3 loop spans 13 amino acids. V was pared by 2 bases and J by 4 bases, with 8 bases between. CDR3 residues: CASSLTGTYGYTF. The CDR3 nucleotides read TGTGCCAGCAGTTTAACGGGTACCTATGGCTACACCTTC.

This chain joins TRBV15 and TRBJ2-2; TRBD1 matches 7 bases. Per the germline V gene, CDR1 is LNHNV and CDR2 is YYDKDF (reference sequence). The CDR3 is 14 residues long. V trimming: 3 bases; J trimming: 6 bases; junction bases outside the gene matches: 4. The CDR3 here is CATSSLDRAGELFF. The CDR3 nucleotides read TGTGCCACCAGCAGTCTTGACAGGGCCGGGGAGCTGTTTTTT.

CDR3 protein: CAWSVAGKGTEAFF. The CDR3 nucleotides read TGTGCCTGGAGTGTCGCAGGGAAAGGGACTGAAGCTTTCTTT. This chain connects TRBV30 to TRBJ1-1; tentatively, D is TRBD1 (5 bases). The CDR3 runs to 14 residues. Germline loops: CDR1 GTSNPN, CDR2 SVGIG (reference sequence). The germline V and J ends were trimmed by 0 bases and 5 bases, with 13 bases remaining between them.

This sequence joins TRBV27 and TRBJ2-2, with D possibly TRBD1 on 5 matching bases. The length of the CDR3 is 15 residues. Germline V gene sequence: CDR1 MNHEY, CDR2 SMNVEV (reference sequence). V was shortened by 5 bases and J by 3 bases, with 13 bases between the two germline ends. CDR3 sequence (DNA): TGTGCCAGCAGTCCCCGCAGGGTGTACACCGGGGAGCTGTTTTTT. It codes for CASSPRRVYTGELFF.

V usage is TRBV2 and J usage is TRBJ1-2; a possible D gene is TRBD1 (6 bases). V was pared by 8 bases and J by 8 bases, with 15 bases between. The CDR3 contains 12 residues. The germline V gene encodes CDR1 SNHLY and CDR2 FYNNEI. The CDR3 DNA is TGTGCCAGCCATACAGGGCTAGGCGGCTACACCTTC. It encodes CASHTGLGGYTF.

The genes are TRBV19 and TRBJ1-2; 12 bases line up with TRBD1. CDR3 length: 17 residues. The junction had 11 bases not matched to a gene; V was cut back by 3 bases and J by 6 bases. Germline loops: CDR1 LNHDA, CDR2 SQIVND (reference sequence). CDR3 coding DNA: TGTGCCAGTAGTATGTCTCCCGTGGGGACAGGGGGCCATGGCTACACCTTC. It specifies CASSMSPVGTGGHGYTF. The full variable domain, with the rest looked up from reference TRBV19 and TRBJ1-2, is DGGITQSPKYLFRKEGQNVTLSCEQNLNHDAMYWYRQDPGQGLRLIYYSQIVNDFQKGDIAEGYSVSREKKESFPLTVTSAQKNPTAFYLCASSMSPVGTGGHGYTFGSGTRLTVV.

J is TRBJ2-1 and V is TRBV7-9, with TRBD1 as a possible D gene (5 bases). The CDR3 length is 14 residues. V lost 5 bases and J lost 7, with 15 bases in between. CDR1 is SEHNR, CDR2 FQNEAQ, per germline (reference sequence). The DNA of the CDR3 is TGTGCCAGCAGCGTCTCGTGGGGCGTAAATGAGCAGTTCTTC. This gives the protein CASSVSWGVNEQFF.

This rearrangement joins TRBV24-1 to TRBJ2-3; 12 bases align to TRBD2. The junction had 6 bases not matched to a gene; V was cut back by 4 bases and J by 5 bases. Germline CDR1 KGHDR, CDR2 SFDVKD. This CDR3 is 16 amino acids long. CDR3 residues: CATSEPTSGSEDTQYF. The CDR3 DNA reads TGTGCCACCAGTGAGCCGACTAGCGGGAGTGAAGATACGCAGTATTTT.

The rearrangement uses TRBV15 and TRBJ2-6; D possibly corresponds to TRBD2 (5 bases). The CDR3 is 15 amino acids. CDR1 is LNHNV, CDR2 YYDKDF, per germline (reference sequence). V shed 3 bases and J shed 13 bases, with 19 bases lying between them. The CDR3 DNA is TGTGCCACCAGCAGGACGGACTCACTAAGGCATGTCCTGACTTTC. It is translated as CATSRTDSLRHVLTF.

This chain connects TRBV15 to TRBJ2-1, with 13 bases identical to TRBD2. The germline V gene has CDR1 LNHNV and CDR2 YYDKDF (reference sequence). The CDR3 has 17 amino acids. Trimming removed 1 base from V and 4 bases from J; junction bases left unmatched: 4. CDR3 in amino acids: CATSRGGTSGTYNEQFF. The CDR3 DNA sequence: TGTGCCACCAGCAGAGGGGGGACTAGCGGGACTTACAATGAGCAGTTCTTC.

The chain joins TRBV28 to TRBJ2-2; D might be TRBD1 (6 bases). Trimming left V 5 bases short and J 4 bases short, with 17 bases between. CDR1 MDHEN and CDR2 SYDVKM come from the germline V gene. The length of the CDR3 is 16 residues. The CDR3 DNA sequence: TGTGCCAGCAGTACTCCCGCAGGGGATCTCACCGGGGAGCTGTTTTTT. Protein: CASSTPAGDLTGELFF.

The V and J genes are TRBV4-3 and TRBJ1-1; 8 bases are a match to TRBD1. The CDR3 length is 14 residues. V was pared by 4 bases and J by 1 base, with 2 bases of the junction left unmatched. The V gene's germline CDR1 is LGHNA and CDR2 YSLEER. Written as DNA, the CDR3 is TGCGCCAGCAGCCCGACAGGGGCGAACACTGAAGCTTTCTTT. This encodes CASSPTGANTEAFF.

J is TRBJ2-5 and V is TRBV5-4, with D perhaps TRBD2 (6 bases). Germline V CDR1 and CDR2: SGHNT, YYREEE (reference sequence). This CDR3 contains 15 residues. Trimming removed 2 bases from V and 1 base from J, with 12 bases in between. The CDR3 DNA reads TGTGCCAGCAGCTTTGATGTCGGGAGCCAAGAGACCCAGTACTTC. This sequence encodes CASSFDVGSQETQYF.

CDR3 in DNA: TGTGCCAGCAGCGTAGCTACGGGGTCGGGAGGCTACACCTTC. The encoded protein is CASSVATGSGGYTF. This rearrangement joins TRBV9 to TRBJ1-2; D uncertain. V lost 0 bases to trimming and J lost 8 bases, with 14 bases between them. The CDR3 has 14 amino acids. Germline V gene sequence: CDR1 SGDLS, CDR2 YYNGEE.

The J gene is TRBJ1-5, the V gene TRBV19; tentative D call: TRBD1 (5 bases). This CDR3 spans 14 amino acids. Germline CDR1 LNHDA, CDR2 SQIVND (reference sequence). V was shortened by 3 bases and J by 0 bases, with 6 bases between the two germline ends. The CDR3 here is CASSITGSNQPQHF. The CDR3 bases are TGTGCCAGTAGTATCACAGGTAGCAATCAGCCCCAGCATTTT.

The chain carries TRBV5-6 and TRBJ1-5; 12 nucleotides line up with TRBD1. Germline V gives CDR1 SGHDT, CDR2 YYEEEE. V shed 4 bases and J 3 bases; nucleotides not matched to a gene: 8. The CDR3 is 17 amino acids. The CDR3 sequence is CASSAAGTGGYNQPQHF. CDR3 bases: TGTGCCAGCAGCGCGGCCGGGACAGGGGGCTACAATCAGCCCCAGCATTTT.

This chain connects TRBV4-1 to TRBJ2-2, with a possible D match to TRBD1 (6 bases). The V gene lost 5 bases and the J gene lost 0 bases, with 13 bases spanning the gap. Looked up from germline, CDR1 is MGHRA and CDR2 is YSYEKL. There are 16 residues in the CDR3. CDR3 region: CASSSPGASNTGELFF. The CDR3 nucleotides read TGCGCCAGCAGCTCCCCAGGGGCCTCGAACACCGGGGAGCTGTTTTTT.

The chain combines TRBV30 with TRBJ1-1, with 8 bases identical to TRBD1. V lost 4 bases to trimming and J lost 7 bases; unmatched junction nucleotides: 5. The CDR3 sequence is 12 residues long. Germline assignment: CDR1 GTSNPN and CDR2 SVGIG (reference sequence). Here the CDR3 reads CAWNGQGDEAFF. The DNA of the CDR3 is TGTGCCTGGAATGGACAGGGTGATGAAGCTTTCTTT.